Each of the 14 T cell receptor beta chains below was sequenced from the same sample in a study of cytomegalovirus exposure and HLA in healthy donors. Both 60 Vbeta primers and 13 Jbeta primers went into the PCR. The data were produced by immunoSEQ multiplex PCR, yet TCRdb's version contains in-frame clones alone and is incomplete. This sample has about 93,000 clones; approximately 64% occur once, and the top ten carry roughly 5.5%. The sample comprised PBMCs. Receptors were obtained from a boy between 5 and 17 years old in good health and CMV-seropositive.

This clone has just a few counts. This chain connects TRBV6-6 to TRBJ2-1, with TRBD1 matching over 10 bases. J gave up 0 bases and V 5 bases, and 4 bases lay outside the gene matches. The length of the CDR3 is 16 residues. Germline V gene sequence: CDR1 MNHNY, CDR2 SVGAGI (reference sequence). The CDR3 here is CASSAGQGSSYNEQFF. CDR3 DNA sequence: TGTGCCAGCAGTGCGGGACAGGGGAGCTCCTACAATGAGCAGTTCTTC.

This clone appeared a single time. The rearrangement joins TRBV19 to TRBJ1-1; a weak D match, TRBD1 (5 bases). Germline CDR1 LNHDA, CDR2 SQIVND (reference sequence). V was trimmed by 4 bases and J by 4 bases, leaving 13 bases between them. The CDR3 covers 14 residues. This CDR3 is CASSTYGGSTEAFF. DNA for the CDR3: TGTGCCAGTAGTACCTATGGGGGGAGCACTGAAGCTTTCTTT.

The chain employs TRBV27 and TRBJ2-7; 12 bases line up with TRBD1. The CDR3 spans 14 residues. V lost 10 bases to trimming and J lost 7 bases; unmatched junction nucleotides: 11. Per the germline V gene, CDR1 is MNHEY and CDR2 is SMNVEV (reference sequence). The CDR3 coding sequence is TGTGCCACGCCGCCGGGACAGGGGGCGCGGGAGCAGTACTTC. The encoded protein is CATPPGQGAREQYF.

This clone was seen more than once but under ten times. CDR3 nucleotides: TGTGCCAGCAGCCAGGGACTGCCGGAGCTGTTTTTT. As protein: CASSQGLPELFF. The gene calls are TRBV28 and TRBJ2-2; TRBD2 might be the D (6 bases). V gave up 6 bases and J gave up 10 bases, with 12 bases separating them. Germline V gene data show CDR1 as MDHEN and CDR2 as SYDVKM. CDR3 size: 12 residues.

Concerning this clone itself: Mismatch with germline at one junction end may stem from a read error. The chain links TRBV29-1 to TRBJ1-2, with a tentative D call TRBD1 (6 bases). CDR1 is SQVTM and CDR2 is ANQGSEA in the germline V gene. CDR3 length: 15 amino acids. The CDR3 coding sequence is TGCAGCGACTCCTGGGGCTTATTGGACAGCGGTGGCTACCCCTTC. Translating it yields CSDSWGLLDSGGYPF.

This clone has a handful of counts. The chain couples TRBV2 to TRBJ2-1, with D possibly matching TRBD2 (7 bases). CDR3 length: 15 amino acids. The V and J ends lost 1 base and 10 bases respectively, with 17 bases between them. Per the germline V gene, CDR1 is SNHLY and CDR2 is FYNNEI. CDR3 sequence: CASSEGLGGEWEQFF. CDR3 coding DNA: TGTGCCAGCAGTGAAGGGTTAGGGGGGGAGTGGGAGCAGTTCTTC.

The gene calls are TRBV4-1 and TRBJ2-6; 9 bases align to TRBD2. This CDR3 region has 19 residues. In germline, CDR1 is MGHRA, CDR2 YSYEKL. V was clipped by 0 bases and J by 0 bases; unmatched bases: 6. The CDR3: CASSQDAAGGNSGANVLTF. CDR3 in DNA: TGCGCCAGCAGCCAAGATGCTGCGGGGGGGAACTCTGGGGCCAACGTCCTGACTTTC.

The genes are TRBV29-1 and TRBJ2-3; D might be TRBD1 (6 bases). Germline V gives CDR1 SQVTM, CDR2 ANQGSEA. The CDR3 extends over 14 amino acids. Trimming took off 7 bases at V and 0 bases at J, with 14 bases between the two ends. The DNA of the CDR3 is TGCAGCGCCCTGACAGGCACTAGCACAGATACGCAGTATTTT. Translating it yields CSALTGTSTDTQYF.

This clone was observed a few times. CDR3 DNA sequence: TGTGCCAGCAGGGAGGGCACCGGGGAGCTGTTTTTT. Translated, it gives CASREGTGELFF. This chain connects TRBV27 to TRBJ2-2, with D possibly TRBD2 on 6 matching bases. There are 12 residues in the CDR3. CDR1 is MNHEY and CDR2 is SMNVEV in the germline V gene (reference sequence). The germline V and J ends were trimmed by 6 bases and 4 bases, with 6 bases remaining between them.

In its sample, this clone was seen once. The V gene is TRBV27, the J gene TRBJ1-4; 9 bases fit TRBD1. The germline gives CDR1 MNHEY, CDR2 SMNVEV (reference sequence). CDR3 length equals 14 residues. The V segment lost 8 bases and the J segment 4 bases; nucleotides outside the gene matches: 5. The CDR3 sequence: CASWRTGVNEKLFF. CDR3 bases: TGTGCCAGCTGGCGGACAGGGGTTAATGAAAAACTGTTTTTT.

This sequence joins TRBV4-1 and TRBJ1-4; no firm D call. V shed 1 base and J shed 5 bases, with 14 bases lying between them. Germline values: CDR1 MGHRA, CDR2 YSYEKL. The CDR3 runs 16 residues. This chain's CDR3 is CASSQVSGTANEKLFF. CDR3 DNA: TGCGCCAGCAGCCAAGTGAGCGGCACAGCAAATGAAAAACTGTTTTTT.

The chain has TRBV2 and TRBJ2-7; 8 positions agree with TRBD1. Germline values: CDR1 SNHLY, CDR2 FYNNEI. The CDR3 extends over 14 amino acids. J was trimmed by 5 bases and V by 6 bases; bases with no gene match: 9. The CDR3 reads CASRWGTGENEQYF. The CDR3, as DNA: TGTGCCAGCAGGTGGGGGACAGGAGAAAACGAGCAGTACTTC.

This clone has a single count. The chain is built from TRBV5-1 and TRBJ2-2; 9 nucleotides align to TRBD1. Unmatched junction bases numbered 7, after V lost 3 bases and J lost 4 bases. Per the germline V gene, CDR1 is SGHRS and CDR2 is YFSETQ. The length of the CDR3 is 16 residues. Here the CDR3 reads CASSWGQGAGTGELFF. The CDR3 DNA reads TGCGCCAGCAGCTGGGGACAGGGTGCGGGCACCGGGGAGCTGTTTTTT. Full variable domain (remainder filled in from reference TRBV5-1 and TRBJ2-2): KAGVTQTPRYLIKTRGQQVTLSCSPISGHRSVSWYQQTPGQGLQFLFEYFSETQRNKGNFPGRFSGRQFSNSRSEMNVSTLELGDSALYLCASSWGQGAGTGELFFGEGSRLTVL.

This clone was counted between two and nine times. The chain employs TRBV5-4 and TRBJ2-1; D is unclear. Germline CDR1 reads SGHNT; CDR2 reads YYREEE (reference sequence). V was clipped by 0 bases and J by 12 bases, with 7 bases between them. The CDR3 contains 11 residues. CDR3 DNA: TGTGCCAGCAGCTTGGGAGGTTGGCAGTTCTTC. Its translation: CASSLGGWQFF.